Following are 6 T cell receptor beta chains from one sample sequenced in a study of T cells in women clearing cervical HPV infection. Sequencing used immunoSEQ multiplex PCR; TCRdb keeps in-frame clones, though not all of them. The listing contains around 39,000 clones. Sequencing was done on a sample of blood buffy coat. The receptor source for this set is a woman between 18 and 69 years old with a cervical HPV16 infection that either progressed to CIN3+ or cleared (not recorded which).

Partial CDR3 DNA: TGTGCCAGCAGTGAGGACAGGGCCACAGATACG. Protein sequence: CASSEDRATDT. The whole CDR3 reads CASSEDRATDTQYF. V usage is TRBV6-4 and J usage is TRBJ2-3; 8 positions agree with TRBD1. Read sequence stops 3 residues before the CDR3 end, and the germline J gene provides the missing end. There are 14 residues in the CDR3. In germline, CDR1 is MRHNA, CDR2 SNTAGT. The V segment lost 3 bases and the J segment 2 bases; nucleotides outside the gene matches: 1.

Remarks on this clone: The read ends 3 residues shy of where the CDR3 ends; the end is completed using the germline J gene. This chain links TRBV20-1 with TRBJ2-1; the match to TRBD2 covers 9 bases. CDR1 and CDR2 from the germline V gene are DFQATT and SNEGSKA (reference sequence). Losses at the gene ends were 0 bases for V and 0 bases for J; bases not matched to a gene: 6. The length of the CDR3 is 17 residues. The CDR3 DNA, read in part, is TGCAGTGCTAGAGATCTAGCGGGAACCATCTCCTACAATGAG. Translation: CSARDLAGTISYNE. The CDR3 in full is CSARDLAGTISYNEQFF.

With regard to this clone: Read coverage stops 3 residues before the CDR3 terminus; the germline J gene supplies the remainder. The chain is built from TRBV6-2 or TRBV6-3 and TRBJ1-5, with D possibly being TRBD1 (6 bases). CDR1 and CDR2 (germline): MNHEY, SVGEGT. The CDR3 spans 15 residues. Trimming pared 3 bases from V and 1 base from J, leaving 10 bases between. CDR3 DNA (partial): TGTGCCAGCAGTTATTGGGGGCCAAGCAATCAGCCC. It translates to CASSYWGPSNQP. The entire CDR3 reads CASSYWGPSNQPQHF.

On this clone: The sequenced fragment ends 3 residues before the CDR3 boundary, so the rest is inferred from the germline J gene. The V call is TRBV12-3 or TRBV12-4, the J call TRBJ2-1, with a weak D call TRBD2 (5 bases). This CDR3 is 15 amino acids long. V lost 7 bases, J lost 0 bases, and 13 bases lay in between. The CDR3 region is CASTPSDFSYNEQFF. The DNA read from the CDR3 is TGTGCCAGCACCCCTTCGGACTTCTCCTACAATGAG.

Details on this clone: The read ends 3 residues before the CDR3 terminus; that terminus is restored from the germline J gene. The chain combines TRBV7-6 with TRBJ1-6; weak D call: TRBD1 (5 bases). The CDR3 consists of 18 residues. The V end lost 1 base, the J end lost 0 bases, and 13 bases lay between the germline ends. Per the germline V gene, CDR1 is SGHVS and CDR2 is FNYEAQ. Incomplete CDR3 DNA: TGTGCCAGCAGCTTAGAGGCGGGGGGGAACTCCTATAATTCACCC. Translation: CASSLEAGGNSYNSP. The whole CDR3 is CASSLEAGGNSYNSPLHF.

In regard to this clone: The read gets to within 3 residues of the CDR3 end, and the germline J gene fills in the rest. This sequence joins TRBV6-1 and TRBJ1-4; D possibly corresponds to TRBD1 (6 bases). CDR1 and CDR2 from the germline V gene are MNHNS and SASEGT. The CDR3 totals 14 residues. The CDR3 protein is CASRGTRRANVLFF. The CDR3 bases that were read are TGTGCCAGCCGTGGGACACGGAGGGCCAACGTA.